The 15 T cell receptor beta chains below come from one sample, sequenced in a study of blood T cell repertoires in COVID-19. Clones were read by immunoSEQ multiplex PCR, and TCRdb kept only the in-frame ones, dropping some. The table includes over 350,000 clones, roughly 92% detected once. Material: PBMCs or T cells enriched from blood (not recorded which). These receptor sequences come from a woman in her thirties or forties who had been exposed to COVID-19.

The rearrangement joins TRBV12-3 or TRBV12-4 to TRBJ1-2; a weak D match, TRBD1 (6 bases). The CDR3 is 11 residues long. The V and J ends lost 8 bases and 4 bases respectively, with 8 bases between them. The CDR3 DNA reads as TGTGCCAGCCGGACAGTCTATGGCTACACCTTC. Translating it yields CASRTVYGYTF.

The rearrangement joins TRBV12-3 or TRBV12-4 to TRBJ1-2, with 7 bases identical to TRBD1. The V and J ends lost 5 bases and 6 bases, in that order; junction bases with no gene match: 6. The length of the CDR3 is 13 residues. CDR3 DNA sequence: TGTGCCAGCAGTAGGGCAGGGGGTAATGGCTACACCTTC. Protein product: CASSRAGGNGYTF.

This rearrangement joins TRBV14 to TRBJ1-2; D remains ambiguous. V lost 1 base, J lost 4 bases, and 16 bases lay in between. Per germline, CDR1 SGHDN and CDR2 FVKESK. The CDR3 runs to 16 residues. CDR3 in amino acids: CASSQGLSLRPYGYTF. For the CDR3, the DNA is TGTGCCAGCAGCCAAGGTCTAAGTCTGAGGCCCTATGGCTACACCTTC.

The V gene is TRBV19, the J gene TRBJ1-5; tentative D call: TRBD1 (6 bases). This CDR3 has 17 residues. Germline values: CDR1 LNHDA, CDR2 SQIVND (reference sequence). Trimming took 3 bases from V and 3 from J, leaving 18 bases between them. CDR3 sequence (DNA): TGTGCCAGTAGTATTCTTAGGGGGAGAATAAACAATCAGCCCCAGCATTTT. Protein: CASSILRGRINNQPQHF. Full variable domain (rest looked up from reference TRBV19 and TRBJ1-5): DGGITQSPKYLFRKEGQNVTLSCEQNLNHDAMYWYRQDPGQGLRLIYYSQIVNDFQKGDIAEGYSVSREKKESFPLTVTSAQKNPTAFYLCASSILRGRINNQPQHFGDGTRLSIL.

The rearrangement links TRBV6-1 to TRBJ2-1; 7 positions match TRBD2. Trimming at V came to 1 base and at J to 3 bases, leaving 9 bases not matched to a gene. Germline CDR1 reads MNHNS; CDR2 reads SASEGT. The CDR3 has 17 residues. This chain's CDR3 is CASSEEGRSGVYNEQFF. The CDR3, as DNA: TGTGCCAGCAGTGAAGAGGGGAGGAGCGGGGTCTACAATGAGCAGTTCTTC.

This clone was seen a handful of times. The CDR3 nucleotides read TGTGCCACCAGCAGAGATCTGACTAGCGGAACCTACAATGAGCAGTTCTTC. Amino acid sequence: CATSRDLTSGTYNEQFF. The chain couples TRBV15 to TRBJ2-1; 9 bases match TRBD2. CDR3 length equals 17 residues. In germline, CDR1 is LNHNV, CDR2 YYDKDF (reference sequence). V lost 0 bases to trimming and J lost 2 bases; unmatched junction nucleotides: 5.

The chain links TRBV12-3 or TRBV12-4 to TRBJ2-7; TRBD2 agrees at 7 bases. The V and J ends lost 3 bases and 3 bases, in that order; junction bases with no gene match: 2. The CDR3 has 13 residues. CDR3 residues: CASSFQRDYEQYF. As DNA, the CDR3 is TGTGCCAGCAGTTTCCAGCGGGACTACGAGCAGTACTTC.

The chain has TRBV3-1 (or the pseudogene TRBV3-2) and TRBJ2-7, with 11 bases fitting TRBD2. V lost 3 bases and J lost 2; bases outside the gene matches: 6. The CDR3 has 16 amino acids. Per the germline V gene, CDR1 is LGHDT and CDR2 is YNNKEL (reference sequence). CDR3 loop: CASSHLLTSGAYEQYF. Here the CDR3 DNA reads TGTGCCAGCAGCCACCTATTGACTAGCGGGGCCTACGAGCAGTACTTC.

J is TRBJ2-1 and V is TRBV7-2, with D tentatively TRBD2 (5 bases). This CDR3 contains 16 residues. The germline CDR1 and CDR2 sequences are SGHTA and FQGNSA. With 0 bases removed from V and 0 bases from J, the gap between germline ends came to 9 bases. The CDR3: CASSLASGSSYNEQFF. CDR3 in DNA: TGTGCCAGCAGCTTAGCATCGGGGAGCTCCTACAATGAGCAGTTCTTC.

The V call is TRBV18, the J call TRBJ1-2; 7 nucleotides match TRBD1. This CDR3 region has 15 residues. Germline trimming cut 5 bases from V and 4 bases from J; bases unmatched to any gene: 10. Per the germline V gene, CDR1 is KGHSH and CDR2 is LQKENI. The CDR3 DNA sequence: TGTGCCAGCTCAGCCGTGACAGGGCTAGGCTATGGCTACACCTTC. Encoded protein: CASSAVTGLGYGYTF.

This chain uses TRBV4-3 with TRBJ1-2; D is unclear. V lost 2 bases, J lost 3 bases, and 10 bases lay in between. Germline values: CDR1 LGHNA, CDR2 YSLEER. This CDR3 spans 14 amino acids. CDR3 nucleotide sequence: TGCGCCAGCAGCCAACGCCTCCGGGACTATGGCTACACCTTC. It translates to CASSQRLRDYGYTF.

CDR3 sequence reads: CASSPTGDSNSPLHF. CDR3 DNA: TGTGCCAGCAGCCCGACAGGGGATAGTAATTCACCCCTCCACTTT. The V call is TRBV11-1, the J call TRBJ1-6, with 8 bases matching TRBD1. CDR3 length equals 15 residues. J was trimmed by 6 bases and V by 5 bases; bases with no gene match: 6. CDR1 and CDR2 from the germline V gene are SGHAT and FQDESV (reference sequence).

This rearrangement joins TRBV2 to TRBJ1-5; maybe TRBD1 (5 bases). Per germline, CDR1 SNHLY and CDR2 FYNNEI. The CDR3 spans 14 residues. V was cut by 3 bases and J by 6 bases, with 12 bases left in between. The CDR3 nucleotides read TGTGCCAGCAGTGAGAGATGGGGCGGTCAGCCCCAGCATTTT. It translates to CASSERWGGQPQHF.

J is TRBJ2-2 and V is TRBV10-2, with a tentative D call TRBD1 (5 bases). This CDR3 has 13 amino acids. Deletions cut 6 bases from V and 7 bases from J, with 12 bases between. CDR1 is WSHSY and CDR2 is SAAADI in the germline V gene. CDR3 in DNA: TGCGCCAGCAGGGCCACAGGTCACGGGGAGCTGTTTTTT. This sequence encodes CASRATGHGELFF.

This chain links TRBV28 with TRBJ2-4, with 7 bases matching TRBD2. This CDR3 region has 17 residues. Trimming took 2 bases from V and 0 from J; bases not matched to a gene: 7. Germline CDR1 and CDR2: MDHEN and SYDVKM. In nucleotides, the CDR3 is TGTGCCAGCAGTTTAACGGCTAGCGGCTTAGCCAAAAACATTCAGTACTTC. Amino acid sequence: CASSLTASGLAKNIQYF.